Listed below are T cell receptor beta chains from one sample, sequenced in a study of blood T cell repertoires in COVID-19. Assay: immunoSEQ multiplex PCR; the TCRdb copy retains only in-frame clones and omits some. The sample lists around 55,000 clones, roughly 90% occurring once. Sequencing was done on a sample of peripheral blood. These receptors came from a man aged 55-75 years with active COVID-19. The conserved cysteine and the conserved F or W are not part of the CDR3 here. Fields, in order: V gene, clone size, CDR3 protein. The listing skips clone size in some rows; elsewhere it reads once, few, many or a size class.

v_gene: TRBV3-1/TRBV3-2; abundance: -; CDR3aa: ASSPLPSSKNIQY
v_gene: TRBV19; abundance: -; CDR3aa: ASSIRDRHYEQY
v_gene: TRBV12-3/TRBV12-4; abundance: -; CDR3aa: ASSSDRGVGYT
v_gene: TRBV9; abundance: -; CDR3aa: ASSVAAGVNEKLF
v_gene: TRBV6-5; abundance: -; CDR3aa: ASSYDRGSPLH
v_gene: TRBV3-1/TRBV3-2; abundance: -; CDR3aa: ASTRDITGYNEQF
v_gene: TRBV7-9; abundance: -; CDR3aa: ASSLSGSYEQY
v_gene: TRBV28; abundance: -; CDR3aa: ASSLGGLTEAF
v_gene: TRBV2; abundance: -; CDR3aa: ASSLAGVVMNEQF
v_gene: TRBV4-1; abundance: few; CDR3aa: ASSSRLSGPYEQY
v_gene: TRBV11-2; abundance: -; CDR3aa: ASSILSSADTQY
v_gene: TRBV28; abundance: -; CDR3aa: ASSPQVSRGYT
v_gene: TRBV14; abundance: -; CDR3aa: ASSQVGQGKYNEQF
v_gene: TRBV28; abundance: -; CDR3aa: ASSPPSGRANTDTQY
v_gene: TRBV9; abundance: -; CDR3aa: ASSAGTSGTSNQETQY
v_gene: TRBV5-1; abundance: -; CDR3aa: ASSPVQQSGTDTQY
v_gene: TRBV5-1; abundance: -; CDR3aa: ARSGGGLAGSYNEQF
v_gene: TRBV5-1; abundance: -; CDR3aa: ASSVSSGRDNEQF
v_gene: TRBV7-2; abundance: once; CDR3aa: ASSLKRLAGDRTGELF
v_gene: TRBV19; abundance: -; CDR3aa: ASSIEGPSGADTQY
v_gene: TRBV5-5; abundance: few; CDR3aa: ASSRWTGGNQPQH
v_gene: TRBV3-1/TRBV3-2; abundance: -; CDR3aa: ASSQVPGLKNTEAF
v_gene: TRBV16; abundance: -; CDR3aa: ASSQSGRANTGELF
v_gene: TRBV5-1; abundance: -; CDR3aa: ASSLGQPEEKLF
v_gene: TRBV5-1; abundance: -; CDR3aa: ASSLAASGSPGANVLT
v_gene: TRBV5-1; abundance: once; CDR3aa: ASSLAGTGGAETQY
v_gene: TRBV2; abundance: once; CDR3aa: ASRQGYEKLF
v_gene: TRBV7-2; abundance: -; CDR3aa: ASSSGQSLTYEQY
v_gene: TRBV5-1; abundance: -; CDR3aa: ASSLRGQSYEKLF
v_gene: TRBV7-3; abundance: -; CDR3aa: ASSLGRADGELF
v_gene: TRBV11-3; abundance: -; CDR3aa: ASSFPGLADYEQY
v_gene: TRBV28; abundance: -; CDR3aa: ASSLGGGSSYEQY
v_gene: TRBV10-3; abundance: -; CDR3aa: AISEGGTSTDTQY
v_gene: TRBV23-1; abundance: -; CDR3aa: ASSQWTGLGGNEQF
v_gene: TRBV6-5; abundance: -; CDR3aa: ASTPGGANQPQH
v_gene: TRBV19; abundance: -; CDR3aa: ASRVVGGGTEAF
v_gene: TRBV6-5; abundance: -; CDR3aa: ASREGTSGPDTQY
v_gene: TRBV27; abundance: once; CDR3aa: ASSLLGLAREATDTQY
v_gene: TRBV5-5; abundance: -; CDR3aa: ASSPYRGSGNTIY
v_gene: TRBV2; abundance: -; CDR3aa: ASRSGGNSPLH
v_gene: TRBV7-9; abundance: -; CDR3aa: ASSSSQGYEQY
v_gene: TRBV6-5; abundance: -; CDR3aa: ASSYSGGGQPQH
v_gene: TRBV29-1; abundance: -; CDR3aa: SVGGQGYGYT
v_gene: TRBV6-5; abundance: -; CDR3aa: ASSYRGYSADTQY
v_gene: TRBV11-2; abundance: -; CDR3aa: ASSLGLGDSGELF
v_gene: TRBV9; abundance: -; CDR3aa: ASSPRQAVLWGQGVTGNTIY
v_gene: TRBV6-1; abundance: -; CDR3aa: ASSDQGDEKLF